A single sample gave rise to the 9 T cell receptor beta chains below, sequenced in a study of cytomegalovirus exposure and HLA in healthy donors. The PCR used 60 Vbeta and 13 Jbeta primers. This table comes from immunoSEQ multiplex PCR, and its TCRdb copy is limited to in-frame clones, with some not included. The data hold approximately 210,000 clones, with around 75% observed a single time. Sequencing was carried out using PBMCs. The receptors shown here come from a male donor in good health and CMV-seropositive.

This clone occurred a few times. The chain joins TRBV6-6 to TRBJ1-5, with D possibly TRBD1 on 6 matching bases. V was cut by 7 bases and J by 5 bases, with 12 bases left in between. The CDR3 totals 13 residues. Germline CDR1 is MNHNY and CDR2 is SVGAGI (reference sequence). The DNA of the CDR3 is TGTGCCAGCAAAATGGACAGTTATCAGCCCCAGCATTTT. Protein product: CASKMDSYQPQHF.

This clone was found once. The rearrangement joins TRBV18 to TRBJ2-4, with D uncertain. The V end was cut by 4 bases, the J end by 0 bases, with 7 bases between. CDR1 and CDR2 (germline): KGHSH, LQKENI. The CDR3 is made up of 14 amino acids. The CDR3 here is CASSLSGAKNIQYF. In DNA, the CDR3 is TGTGCCAGCTCACTTTCCGGAGCCAAAAACATTCAGTACTTC.

The rearrangement links TRBV18 to TRBJ2-7; 9 bases align to TRBD2. The CDR3 is 16 amino acids. Germline loops: CDR1 KGHSH, CDR2 LQKENI. J gave up 0 bases and V 6 bases, and 9 bases lay outside the gene matches. CDR3 DNA sequence: TGTGCCAGCTCGCCAAACCTAGCGGGAAGCTCCTACGAGCAGTACTTC. Residues: CASSPNLAGSSYEQYF.

On this clone itself: At one end, the junction sequence differs from germline, possibly due to a read error. The chain combines TRBV10-3 with TRBJ1-1, with D perhaps matching TRBD1 (6 bases). This CDR3 comprises 15 residues. Germline V CDR1 and CDR2: ENHRY, SYGVKD. The CDR3 sequence is CAVSEPQGMNTEAFF. CDR3 DNA sequence: TGTGCCGTCAGTGAGCCCCAGGGGATGAACACTGAAGCTTTCTTT.

This clone was detected only once. The chain employs TRBV6-5 and TRBJ2-7; D perhaps matches TRBD1 (6 bases). The CDR3 contains 13 residues. The germline V gene encodes CDR1 MNHEY and CDR2 SVGAGI. The V gene lost 5 bases and the J gene lost 6 bases, with 14 bases spanning the gap. CDR3 region: CASSMGQPLEQYF. CDR3 DNA: TGTGCCAGCAGTATGGGACAACCTCTCGAGCAGTACTTC.

In its sample, this clone was seen once. The chain couples TRBV7-3 to TRBJ1-2, with D possibly matching TRBD1 (5 bases). Germline V CDR1 and CDR2: SGHTA, FQGTGA. The CDR3 length is 13 residues. V lost 4 bases and J lost 4, with 10 bases in between. Here the CDR3 reads CASSSTGGYGYTF. CDR3 DNA: TGTGCCAGCAGCTCCACAGGTGGCTATGGCTACACCTTC.

This clone was counted between two and nine times. Here the CDR3 reads CASSLGTGPSGANVLTF. In DNA form, the CDR3 reads TGCGCCAGCAGCCTGGGGACAGGGCCCTCTGGGGCCAACGTCCTGACTTTC. The chain recombines TRBV5-1 with TRBJ2-6; TRBD1 matches 9 bases. The V gene's germline CDR1 is SGHRS and CDR2 YFSETQ. The CDR3 totals 17 residues. V shed 4 bases, J shed 0 bases, and the junction held 5 bases outside the gene matches.

CDR3 region: CASSIRGDYGYTF. The CDR3 region has the DNA TGTGCCAGTAGTATCAGGGGGGACTATGGCTACACCTTC. This rearrangement joins TRBV19 to TRBJ1-2, with 7 bases matching TRBD1. CDR1 LNHDA and CDR2 SQIVND come from the germline V gene (reference sequence). This CDR3 spans 13 amino acids. The junction had 1 base not matched to a gene; V was cut back by 3 bases and J by 3 bases.

With regard to this clone: At one end, the junction sequence differs from germline, possibly due to a read error. This chain uses TRBV7-9 with TRBJ1-4; D is uncertain. The CDR3 length is 14 residues. CDR1 is SEHNR and CDR2 is FQNEAQ in the germline V gene (reference sequence). The CDR3 DNA sequence: TGTTCCAGCAGCTTAGTCCAGGATTTCGAAAAACTGTTTTTT. Translating it yields CSSSLVQDFEKLFF.